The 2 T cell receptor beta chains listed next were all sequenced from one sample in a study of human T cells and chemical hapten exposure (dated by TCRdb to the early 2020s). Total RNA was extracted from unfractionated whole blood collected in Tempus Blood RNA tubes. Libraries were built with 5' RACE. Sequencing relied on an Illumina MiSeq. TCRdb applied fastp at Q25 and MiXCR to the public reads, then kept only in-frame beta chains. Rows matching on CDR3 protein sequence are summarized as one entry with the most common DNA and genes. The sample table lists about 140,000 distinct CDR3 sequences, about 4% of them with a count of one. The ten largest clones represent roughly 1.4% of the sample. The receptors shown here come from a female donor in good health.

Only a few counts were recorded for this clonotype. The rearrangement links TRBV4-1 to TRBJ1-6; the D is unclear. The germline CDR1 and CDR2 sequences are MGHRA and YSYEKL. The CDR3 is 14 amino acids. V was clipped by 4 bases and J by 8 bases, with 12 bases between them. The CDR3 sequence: CASSRFGADSPLHF. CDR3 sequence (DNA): TGCGCCAGCAGCCGGTTCGGTGCCGATTCACCCCTCCACTTT.

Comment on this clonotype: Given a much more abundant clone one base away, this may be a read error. The CDR3 DNA is TGTGCCAGCAGTGGACAGGGGGCAAGGAATTCACCCCTCCACTTT. Its translation: CASSGQGARNSPLHF. The chain is built from TRBV25-1 and TRBJ1-6; the match to TRBD1 covers 10 bases. This CDR3 has 15 amino acids. Germline assignment: CDR1 MGHDK and CDR2 SYGVNS. J gave up 7 bases and V 4 bases, and 4 bases lay outside the gene matches.